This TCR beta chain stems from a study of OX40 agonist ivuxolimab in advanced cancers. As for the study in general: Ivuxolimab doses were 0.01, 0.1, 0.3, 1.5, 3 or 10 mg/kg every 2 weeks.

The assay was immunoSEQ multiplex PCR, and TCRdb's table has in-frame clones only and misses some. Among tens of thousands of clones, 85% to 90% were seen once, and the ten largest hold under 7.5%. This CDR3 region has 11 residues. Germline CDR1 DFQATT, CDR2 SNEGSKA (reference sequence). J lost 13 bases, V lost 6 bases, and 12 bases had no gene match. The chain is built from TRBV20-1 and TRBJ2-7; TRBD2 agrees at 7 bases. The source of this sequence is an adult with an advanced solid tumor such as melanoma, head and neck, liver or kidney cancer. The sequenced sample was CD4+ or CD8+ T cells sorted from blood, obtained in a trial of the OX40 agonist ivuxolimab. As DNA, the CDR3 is TGCAGTGCCCGGAGGGAGGGGACTCATTACTTC. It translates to CSARREGTHYF.